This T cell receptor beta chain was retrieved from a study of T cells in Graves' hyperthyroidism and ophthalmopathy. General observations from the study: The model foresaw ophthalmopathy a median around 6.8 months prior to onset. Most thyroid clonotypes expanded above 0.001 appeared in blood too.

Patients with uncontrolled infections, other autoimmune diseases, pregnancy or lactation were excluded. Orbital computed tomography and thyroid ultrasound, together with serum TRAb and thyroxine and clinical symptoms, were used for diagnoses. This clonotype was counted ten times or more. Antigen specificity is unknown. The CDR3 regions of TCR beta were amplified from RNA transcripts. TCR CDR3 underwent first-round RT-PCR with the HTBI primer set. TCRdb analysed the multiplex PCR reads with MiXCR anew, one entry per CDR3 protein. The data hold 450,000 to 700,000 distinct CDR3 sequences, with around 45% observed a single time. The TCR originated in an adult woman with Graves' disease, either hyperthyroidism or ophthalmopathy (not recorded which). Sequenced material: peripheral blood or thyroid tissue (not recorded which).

CDR3 DNA sequence: TGTGCCAGCAGCTTAGGTAGCGGGAGCACAGATACGCAGTATTTT. Its protein is CASSLGSGSTDTQYF. The rearrangement links TRBV7-2 to TRBJ2-3; 7 bases fit TRBD2. The germline V gene has CDR1 SGHTA and CDR2 FQGNSA. The CDR3 runs to 15 residues. The trim removed 1 base at V and 0 bases at J, leaving 1 base unmatched.